The following is a T cell receptor (beta chain) sequence with its context. The CDR3 consists of 18 residues. The germline gives CDR1 KGHSH, CDR2 LQKENI. With V trimmed by 3 bases and J by 0 bases, 13 bases remained unmatched. This sample is drawn from a study of blood T cells in healthy people across ages. A second roughly 7 to 12 cycle PCR used barcoded and J-beta primers. A template-switch adaptor with 12 random nucleotides tagged each cDNA molecule. TCRdb passed the 5' RACE reads through MiXCR, listing each CDR3 protein once. The sample includes about 800,000 distinct CDR3 sequences, around 25% of them seen just once. The same specimen was also included in a second study, on T cells of mothers and their children. Per that study: Versus unrelated pairs, overlap was slightly higher in related mother-child pairs, without reaching significance. The authors found no persistent microchimeric T cell clones.

The receptor was derived from a boy aged 5-17 years in good health. The sequencing sample was made of blood. The V and J genes are TRBV18 and TRBJ2-5, with 7 bases that match TRBD1. The CDR3 DNA reads TGTGCCAGCTCACCGCGGATGTCGGGACAGCGGTACCAAGAGACCCAGTACTTC. It encodes CASSPRMSGQRYQETQYF.